The 27 T cell receptor beta chains below come from one sample, sequenced in a study of T cells in Graves' hyperthyroidism and ophthalmopathy. Amplification of TCR beta CDR3 regions was performed using RNA transcripts as template. HTBI primers were used for first-round RT-PCR of the TCR CDR3. Using its own MiXCR run on the multiplex PCR reads, TCRdb lists one record per CDR3 protein. The sample carries 310,000 or so distinct CDR3 sequences, about 17% recorded once. The material sequenced was blood. The source of these receptors is a woman in her sixties or seventies with Graves' ophthalmopathy.

This clonotype was counted between two and nine times. The V and J genes are TRBV20-1 and TRBJ2-1, with TRBD1 matching over 7 bases. Germline trimming cut 0 bases from V and 3 bases from J; bases unmatched to any gene: 5. Germline lookup yields CDR1 DFQATT and CDR2 SNEGSKA (reference sequence). The CDR3 is 15 residues long. The CDR3: CSAREIAGGYNEQFF. In nucleotides, the CDR3 is TGCAGTGCTAGAGAGATTGCAGGGGGCTACAATGAGCAGTTCTTC.

This clonotype has a handful of counts. The chain employs TRBV27 and TRBJ1-2, with unresolved D. Trimming shortened V by 2 bases and J by 6 bases, and 13 bases separated the two germline ends. The CDR3 totals 14 residues. The germline CDR1 and CDR2 sequences are MNHEY and SMNVEV (reference sequence). The CDR3 region is CASSLIGRNNGYTF. The CDR3 region has the DNA TGTGCCAGCAGTTTAATAGGCAGAAATAATGGCTACACCTTC.

This chain joins TRBV24-1 and TRBJ2-3; D is perhaps TRBD1 or TRBD2 (6 bases each). The V end was cut by 7 bases, the J end by 2 bases, with 12 bases between. The CDR3 is made up of 14 amino acids. Germline lookup yields CDR1 KGHDR and CDR2 SFDVKD. CDR3 nucleotide sequence: TGTGCCACCAGCCTCGGGGGCAACACAGATACGCAGTATTTT. Translated: CATSLGGNTDTQYF.

This clonotype has ten or more counts. The rearrangement uses TRBV2 and TRBJ2-1; tentative D call: TRBD2 (5 bases). V was trimmed by 7 bases and J by 2 bases, leaving 15 bases between them. The CDR3 covers 15 residues. CDR1 is SNHLY and CDR2 is FYNNEI in the germline V gene. CDR3 sequence reads: CASTGYLGAYNEQFF. CDR3 sequence (DNA): TGTGCCAGCACGGGATACCTCGGCGCCTACAATGAGCAGTTCTTC.

The CDR3 region is CASSYSRRGITGELFF. The CDR3 DNA sequence: TGTGCCAGCAGTTACTCTCGGAGAGGCATTACCGGGGAGCTGTTTTTT. The V gene is TRBV6-5, the J gene TRBJ2-2; D uncertain. Trimming pared 0 bases from V and 5 bases from J, leaving 13 bases between. Germline CDR1 reads MNHEY; CDR2 reads SVGAGI. This CDR3 has 16 amino acids.

This clonotype was picked up many times. V and J are TRBV27 and TRBJ2-1, with 7 nucleotides matching TRBD2. This CDR3 region has 13 residues. Germline V gene sequence: CDR1 MNHEY, CDR2 SMNVEV (reference sequence). V lost 6 bases, J lost 10 bases, and 9 bases stayed unmatched. The CDR3 protein is CASSWGGRGEQFF. CDR3 nucleotide sequence: TGTGCCAGCAGCTGGGGGGGGAGAGGCGAGCAGTTCTTC.

This clonotype was seen many times. V and J are TRBV7-2 and TRBJ2-7, with 9 bases matching TRBD2. Trimming at V came to 1 base and at J to 0 bases, leaving 7 bases not matched to a gene. From germline, CDR1 is SGHTA and CDR2 FQGNSA. This CDR3 contains 17 residues. In DNA, the CDR3 is TGTGCCAGCAGCTTAGTCTCTAGCGGGAAAGCCTCCTACGAGCAGTACTTC. Translating gives CASSLVSSGKASYEQYF.

The gene calls are TRBV10-3 and TRBJ2-3; D is possibly TRBD1 (6 bases). This CDR3 contains 12 residues. Deletions cut 10 bases from V and 2 bases from J, with 10 bases between. Per the germline V gene, CDR1 is ENHRY and CDR2 is SYGVKD. The CDR3 bases are TGTGCCACCGCAGGGGCCACAGATACGCAGTATTTT. Translated: CATAGATDTQYF.

This clonotype was seen at least ten times. This rearrangement joins TRBV2 to TRBJ2-7; no firm D call. This CDR3 spans 12 amino acids. Germline values: CDR1 SNHLY, CDR2 FYNNEI. The germline V and J ends were trimmed by 6 bases and 2 bases, with 8 bases remaining between them. The CDR3 sequence is CASRDETYEQYF. CDR3 coding DNA: TGTGCCAGCAGAGACGAGACCTACGAGCAGTACTTC.

CDR3 in DNA: TGTGCCAGCAGCGTAGACGGGGACCCGAGAAACACCATATATTTT. It specifies CASSVDGDPRNTIYF. The gene calls are TRBV9 and TRBJ1-3; maybe TRBD1 (5 bases). Germline V lookup: CDR1 SGDLS, CDR2 YYNGEE. V lost 0 bases and J 5 bases, leaving 12 bases between the germline ends. The CDR3 loop spans 15 amino acids.

This clonotype was seen many times. V is TRBV3-1 and J is TRBJ2-3, with TRBD2 matching 10 bases. The V and J ends lost 1 base and 2 bases, in that order; junction bases with no gene match: 6. CDR3 length: 17 residues. The germline V gene has CDR1 LGHDT and CDR2 YNNKEL (reference sequence). This chain's CDR3 is CASSQAIAGGDTDTQYF. The CDR3 bases are TGTGCCAGCAGCCAAGCTATAGCGGGAGGCGACACAGATACGCAGTATTTT.

This clonotype was seen repeatedly, ten times or more. The J gene is TRBJ1-2, the V gene TRBV6-1; 7 nucleotides match TRBD1. V was clipped by 6 bases and J by 1 base; unmatched bases: 11. Germline CDR1 is MNHNS and CDR2 is SASEGT. The length of the CDR3 is 16 residues. The CDR3 sequence: CASSTDRLRVNYGYTF. CDR3 in DNA: TGTGCCAGCAGCACGGACAGGTTACGAGTTAACTATGGCTACACCTTC.

This clonotype was detected ten times or more. This chain connects TRBV20-1 to TRBJ2-1; 7 positions agree with TRBD2. J was trimmed by 0 bases and V by 7 bases; bases with no gene match: 3. The CDR3 sequence is 13 residues long. Germline V gene data show CDR1 as DFQATT and CDR2 as SNEGSKA (reference sequence). CDR3 protein: CSVGGGSYNEQFF. The DNA of the CDR3 is TGCAGTGTGGGCGGGGGCTCCTACAATGAGCAGTTCTTC.

This clonotype was seen repeatedly, ten times or more. The J gene is TRBJ2-7, the V gene TRBV3-1; D not resolved. Trimming removed 4 bases at V and 6 bases at J, with 10 bases between. CDR3 length equals 12 residues. Germline-derived CDR1 and CDR2 are LGHDT and YNNKEL (reference sequence). CDR3 bases: TGTGCCAGCAGCCCCCATGGGGTCGAGCAGTACTTC. It codes for CASSPHGVEQYF.

In its sample, this clonotype was seen a few times. This sequence may be a read error, since a much larger clone differs from it by one base. The genes are TRBV16 and TRBJ1-1, with a weak D call TRBD1 (5 bases). Germline V gene lookup returns CDR1 KGHSY and CDR2 FQNENV. V lost 4 bases to trimming and J lost 4 bases, with 13 bases between them. This CDR3 comprises 14 residues. CDR3: CASSRSGHGTEAFF. The CDR3 region has the DNA TGTGCCAGCAGCCGATCAGGGCACGGCACTGAAGCTTTCTTT. The whole variable domain, filled in from reference TRBV16 and TRBJ1-1, reads GEEVAQTPKHLVRGEGQKAKLYCAPIKGHSYVFWYQQVLKNEFKFLISFQNENVFDETGMPKERFSAKCLPNSPCSLEIQATKLEDSAVYFCASSRSGHGTEAFFGQGTRLTVV.

This clonotype came up a few times. The chain couples TRBV30 to TRBJ1-4, with D perhaps matching TRBD1 (5 bases). The germline V gene has CDR1 GTSNPN and CDR2 SVGIG (reference sequence). With 3 bases removed from V and 8 bases from J, the gap between germline ends came to 16 bases. The CDR3 consists of 14 residues. The CDR3 sequence: CAWSPMGRGEKLFF. CDR3 nucleotides: TGTGCCTGGAGCCCAATGGGGCGGGGGGAAAAACTGTTTTTT.

There are a few counts of this clonotype. The V and J genes are TRBV7-6 and TRBJ2-5; 7 positions match TRBD2. V shed 5 bases, J shed 4 bases, and the junction held 10 bases outside the gene matches. In germline, CDR1 is SGHVS, CDR2 FNYEAQ. The CDR3 runs to 15 residues. CDR3 residues: CASSRGGSVVETQYF. Written as DNA, the CDR3 is TGTGCCAGCAGCCGCGGCGGGAGTGTAGTAGAGACCCAGTACTTC.

The chain is built from TRBV9 and TRBJ2-7, with D uncertain. The germline V gene has CDR1 SGDLS and CDR2 YYNGEE. Trimming removed 6 bases from V and 2 bases from J, with 12 bases in between. The CDR3 is made up of 13 amino acids. The CDR3 protein is CASIGQAPYEQYF. The CDR3 DNA reads TGTGCCAGCATCGGGCAGGCGCCCTACGAGCAGTACTTC.

The table lists this clonotype with a few counts. The chain links TRBV7-2 to TRBJ2-1, with 10 positions matching TRBD2. The CDR3 loop spans 17 amino acids. With 2 bases clipped from V and 2 bases from J, the junction kept 6 bases outside the gene matches. Germline V gene sequence: CDR1 SGHTA, CDR2 FQGNSA. CDR3 protein: CASSLRLLAGTYNEQFF. CDR3 nucleotide sequence: TGTGCCAGCAGCTTAAGATTACTAGCGGGGACCTACAATGAGCAGTTCTTC.

The chain combines TRBV12-3 or TRBV12-4 with TRBJ2-1, with D unresolved. The CDR3 is made up of 17 amino acids. V gave up 4 bases and J gave up 5 bases, with 21 bases separating them. The CDR3 nucleotides read TGTGCCAGCAGTTGGGCCAGTACCTCTATGTTAAACAATGAGCAGTTCTTC. The encoded protein is CASSWASTSMLNNEQFF.

The chain combines TRBV10-2 with TRBJ1-2, with D uncertain. V was shortened by 2 bases and J by 2 bases, with 9 bases between the two germline ends. Germline values: CDR1 WSHSY, CDR2 SAAADI. This CDR3 has 14 residues. In DNA, the CDR3 is TGCGCCAGCAGTGAGCGCCAGGTGAACTATGGCTACACCTTC. It translates to CASSERQVNYGYTF.

This clonotype was seen many times. V gene TRBV24-1 combines with J gene TRBJ2-1; 12 bases are shared with TRBD2. This CDR3 is built from 15 residues. Germline CDR1 reads KGHDR; CDR2 reads SFDVKD. V was pared by 7 bases and J by 4 bases, with 4 bases of the junction left unmatched. The CDR3 DNA follows: TGTGCCACCAGCTCCGGGACTAGCGGGTACAATGAGCAGTTCTTC. Translating gives CATSSGTSGYNEQFF.

The chain uses TRBV11-2 and TRBJ1-1, with no clear D. The CDR3 covers 13 residues. Per germline, CDR1 SGHAT and CDR2 FQNNGV. Trimming pared 3 bases from V and 3 bases from J, leaving 8 bases between. The CDR3 is CASSFRWDTEAFF. DNA for the CDR3: TGTGCCAGCAGCTTTAGATGGGACACTGAAGCTTTCTTT.

The V and J genes are TRBV27 and TRBJ1-1; perhaps TRBD1 as D (5 bases). The germline V gene has CDR1 MNHEY and CDR2 SMNVEV (reference sequence). CDR3 length: 13 amino acids. V was pared by 3 bases and J by 12 bases, with 17 bases between. CDR3 residues: CASSFIFEGLTFF. The CDR3 region has the DNA TGTGCCAGCAGTTTTATTTTTGAGGGGTTGACTTTCTTT.

This clonotype occurred many times. This sequence joins TRBV7-2 and TRBJ2-7; D might be TRBD1 (6 bases). CDR3 length: 14 amino acids. V shed 3 bases and J shed 3 bases, with 12 bases lying between them. The germline gives CDR1 SGHTA, CDR2 FQGNSA. CDR3 bases: TGTGCCAGCAGCTTTGGACAGCTCCTCTACGAGCAGTACTTC. This gives the protein CASSFGQLLYEQYF.

Many counts were recorded for this clonotype. The chain uses TRBV4-2 and TRBJ2-3, with a weak D call TRBD2 (6 bases). Per the germline V gene, CDR1 is LGHNA and CDR2 is YNFKEQ. This CDR3 spans 13 amino acids. V was clipped by 3 bases and J by 7 bases, with 11 bases between them. The CDR3 protein is CASSHPGGHTQYF. CDR3 nucleotide sequence: TGTGCCAGCAGCCACCCCGGGGGACATACGCAGTATTTT.

This clonotype was counted between two and nine times. The chain has TRBV7-2 and TRBJ2-2; the D is unclear. CDR1 and CDR2 from the germline V gene are SGHTA and FQGNSA. The CDR3 has 15 amino acids. Trimming pared 1 base from V and 3 bases from J, leaving 9 bases between. In nucleotides, the CDR3 is TGTGCCAGCAGCTTAGTTGTCTTGGACACCGGGGAGCTGTTTTTT. Amino acid sequence: CASSLVVLDTGELFF.